Following are 29 T cell receptor beta chains from one sample sequenced in a study of T cells in Graves' hyperthyroidism and ophthalmopathy. Authors of the study amplified TCR beta CDR3 regions from RNA transcripts. Primed by the HTBI set, a first-round RT-PCR was run on the TCR CDR3. TCRdb re-derived calls from the multiplex PCR reads in MiXCR, one entry per CDR3 protein. Of roughly 800,000 distinct CDR3 sequences listed, 38% are singletons. The sample consisted of blood. The source is a man aged 18-30 years with Graves' hyperthyroidism.

The DNA of the CDR3 is TGCGCCAGCAGCAAAATGGGGACTGGACCCGCCGGCGAGCAGTACTTC. Its protein is CASSKMGTGPAGEQYF. The rearrangement joins TRBV5-1 to TRBJ2-7; D might be TRBD2 (6 bases). Germline lookup yields CDR1 SGHRS and CDR2 YFSETQ. V lost 4 bases and J lost 6, with 23 bases in between. This CDR3 contains 16 residues.

This clonotype was seen ten or more times. This chain uses TRBV7-9 with TRBJ1-1; 8 bases align to TRBD1. The CDR3 has 12 amino acids. After removal of 8 bases from V and 4 bases from J, the junction contained 3 bases not matched to a gene. Per germline, CDR1 SEHNR and CDR2 FQNEAQ (reference sequence). The CDR3 sequence is CASPTGGTEAFF. For the CDR3, the DNA is TGTGCCAGCCCCACAGGGGGCACTGAAGCTTTCTTT.

In this sample, this clonotype turned up many times. The CDR3 here is CASSLLGRVNTEAFF. CDR3 nucleotide sequence: TGTGCCAGCAGCTTATTAGGCCGCGTGAACACTGAAGCTTTCTTT. This rearrangement joins TRBV7-6 to TRBJ1-1, with unresolved D. CDR3 size: 15 residues. V was clipped by 2 bases and J by 0 bases, with 10 bases between them. CDR1 is SGHVS and CDR2 is FNYEAQ in the germline V gene. Full variable domain (missing parts from reference TRBV7-6 and TRBJ1-1): GAGVSQSPRYKVTKRGQDVALRCDPISGHVSLYWYRQALGQGPEFLTYFNYEAQQDKSGLPNDRFSAERPEGSISTLTIQRTEQRDSAMYRCASSLLGRVNTEAFFGQGTRLTVV.

The genes are TRBV7-3 and TRBJ2-7; 12 bases agree with TRBD1. The germline gives CDR1 SGHTA, CDR2 FQGTGA. This CDR3 contains 19 residues. The ends lost 6 bases at V and 2 bases at J; junction bases unmatched: 17. The CDR3 is CASSPIGTGGFASTYEQYF. The CDR3 bases are TGTGCCAGCAGTCCCATCGGGACAGGGGGCTTTGCGTCTACCTACGAGCAGTACTTC. The complete variable domain, with remaining parts taken from reference TRBV7-3 and TRBJ2-7, reads GAGVSQTPSNKVTEKGKYVELRCDPISGHTALYWYRQSLGQGPEFLIYFQGTGAADDSGLPNDRFFAVRPEGSVSTLKIQRTERGDSAVYLCASSPIGTGGFASTYEQYFGPGTRLTVT.

The table lists this clonotype with a few counts. Compared with germline, one end of the junction differs, possibly owing to a read error. In nucleotides, the CDR3 is TGCGCCAGCAGCCAAGGGCTAGCGGGAAGGGAGACCCAGTACTTC. Its translation is CASSQGLAGRETQYF. The chain joins TRBV7-9 to TRBJ2-5; 9 nucleotides line up with TRBD2. The CDR3 contains 15 residues. The V gene's germline CDR1 is SEHNR and CDR2 FQNEAQ (reference sequence).

The V and J genes are TRBV5-6 and TRBJ2-3; possibly TRBD2 for D (6 bases). The ends were cut back, 0 bases at V and 6 bases at J, with 17 bases in the middle. The germline V gene encodes CDR1 SGHDT and CDR2 YYEEEE. The CDR3 sequence is 16 residues long. The chain's CDR3 is CASSLDSRAGRDTQYF. The DNA of the CDR3 is TGTGCCAGCAGCTTGGATAGTCGGGCAGGGAGGGATACGCAGTATTTT.

The sample holds many counts of this clonotype. This chain connects TRBV9 to TRBJ2-6, with 7 bases that match TRBD1. V gave up 3 bases and J gave up 0 bases; unmatched junction bases: 0. This CDR3 has 15 amino acids. Germline assignment: CDR1 SGDLS and CDR2 YYNGEE. The CDR3 sequence is CASSGQGSGANVLTF. The CDR3 nucleotides are TGTGCCAGCAGCGGACAGGGCTCTGGGGCCAACGTCCTGACTTTC.

The chain uses TRBV9 and TRBJ2-6; D possibly matches TRBD1 or TRBD2 (7 bases each). V was shortened by 3 bases and J by 0 bases, with 13 bases between the two germline ends. In germline, CDR1 is SGDLS, CDR2 YYNGEE. The CDR3 has 17 residues. CDR3 amino acids: CASSGQGGTSGANVLTF. CDR3 nucleotide sequence: TGTGCCAGCAGCGGACAGGGAGGGACCTCTGGGGCCAACGTCCTGACTTTC.

V and J are TRBV29-1 and TRBJ2-6, with D possibly matching TRBD1 (5 bases). V gave up 4 bases and J gave up 0 bases, with 16 bases separating them. Germline V gene sequence: CDR1 SQVTM, CDR2 ANQGSEA. The CDR3 is 17 amino acids. The CDR3 DNA is TGCAGCGTTGCTGGGCAGGGATTACTCTCTGGGGCCAACGTCCTGACTTTC. This codes for CSVAGQGLLSGANVLTF.

The sample holds a few counts of this clonotype. For the CDR3, the DNA is TGCAGTGCTAGAGATGGGCTAGCGGGAGGGCCAGTCCAAGAGACCCAGTACTTC. Translated, it gives CSARDGLAGGPVQETQYF. The chain carries TRBV20-1 and TRBJ2-5, with 12 nucleotides matching TRBD2. From germline, CDR1 is DFQATT and CDR2 SNEGSKA (reference sequence). The CDR3 sequence is 18 residues long. The ends lost 0 bases at V and 1 base at J; junction bases unmatched: 9.

There are many counts of this clonotype. The V gene is TRBV7-9, the J gene TRBJ1-2; D remains ambiguous. Germline CDR1 and CDR2: SEHNR and FQNEAQ (reference sequence). With 3 bases removed from V and 0 bases from J, the gap between germline ends came to 11 bases. The CDR3 is 15 residues long. CDR3 sequence: CASSFWRLTNYGYTF. The CDR3, as DNA: TGTGCCAGCAGCTTCTGGAGACTCACTAACTATGGCTACACCTTC.

This sequence joins TRBV19 and TRBJ1-5; TRBD1 might be the D (6 bases). Trimming shortened V by 5 bases and J by 0 bases, and 23 bases separated the two germline ends. The CDR3 totals 19 residues. Germline V lookup: CDR1 LNHDA, CDR2 SQIVND (reference sequence). The CDR3 region is CASSSSRDTSLSSNQPQHF. The CDR3 nucleotides read TGTGCCAGTAGTTCATCCCGGGACACCAGTTTGAGTAGCAATCAGCCCCAGCATTTT.

The CDR3 sequence: CASSYSMGRGETQYF. The CDR3 nucleotides are TGTGCCAGCAGTTACTCGATGGGGCGCGGAGAGACCCAGTACTTC. J is TRBJ2-5 and V is TRBV25-1, with a possible D match to TRBD1 (5 bases). This CDR3 comprises 15 residues. The V end lost 5 bases, the J end lost 4 bases, and 17 bases lay between the germline ends. Germline loops: CDR1 MGHDK, CDR2 SYGVNS.

With regard to this clonotype: This may be a read error: a much more frequent sequence differs by one nucleotide. The V gene is TRBV29-1, the J gene TRBJ2-5, with D uncertain. Trimming took 6 bases from V and 4 from J, leaving 15 bases between them. Germline V gene sequence: CDR1 SQVTM, CDR2 ANQGSEA. The CDR3 has 13 amino acids. The CDR3: CSVAELLGETQYF. CDR3 nucleotides: TGCAGCGTAGCCGAGCTGCTGGGAGAGACCCAGTACTTC.

This rearrangement joins TRBV19 to TRBJ1-1, with TRBD1 identical over 8 bases. The CDR3 runs to 12 residues. Germline CDR1 and CDR2: LNHDA and SQIVND (reference sequence). V shed 5 bases and J 8 bases; nucleotides not matched to a gene: 4. CDR3 protein: CASSDRDREAFF. The CDR3 nucleotides read TGTGCCAGTAGTGACCGGGACAGGGAAGCTTTCTTT.

The V gene is TRBV5-1, the J gene TRBJ1-1; D gene uncertain. The germline V gene encodes CDR1 SGHRS and CDR2 YFSETQ. The CDR3 loop spans 13 amino acids. Between the trimmed V and J ends, which lost 7 bases and 1 base, there was a span of 11 bases. CDR3 sequence: CASGPPGNTEAFF. CDR3 sequence (DNA): TGCGCCAGCGGCCCGCCTGGGAACACTGAAGCTTTCTTT.

This clonotype was recorded at least ten times. Germline and junction disagree at one end, which may indicate a read error. The genes are TRBV19 and TRBJ1-5; D is perhaps TRBD1 (5 bases). The CDR3 has 15 residues. From germline, CDR1 is LNHDA and CDR2 SQIVND (reference sequence). The CDR3 loop is CASSHDSYSNHPQHF. CDR3 in DNA: TGTGCCAGTAGTCACGACAGTTATAGCAATCACCCCCAGCATTTT.

This clonotype was observed a handful of times. The chain recombines TRBV7-8 with TRBJ2-5; 7 nucleotides align to TRBD1. With 6 bases clipped from V and 3 bases from J, the junction kept 7 bases outside the gene matches. This CDR3 is built from 14 residues. CDR1 SGHVS and CDR2 FQNEAQ come from the germline V gene. The CDR3 DNA is TGTGCCAGCAGTGCTGACAGGGTGGAAGAGACCCAGTACTTC. This encodes CASSADRVEETQYF.

This clonotype appeared a single time. The rearrangement links TRBV6-1 to TRBJ1-1, with 8 bases lining up with TRBD1. Germline V gene data show CDR1 as MNHNS and CDR2 as SASEGT. This CDR3 has 13 amino acids. J gave up 3 bases and V 6 bases, and 3 bases lay outside the gene matches. CDR3 amino acids: CASSAGQDTEAFF. CDR3 DNA sequence: TGTGCCAGCAGCGCGGGACAGGACACTGAAGCTTTCTTT.

The chain employs TRBV9 and TRBJ2-5; 11 bases line up with TRBD1. The CDR3 loop spans 15 amino acids. Germline trimming cut 4 bases from V and 5 bases from J; bases unmatched to any gene: 7. The germline V gene encodes CDR1 SGDLS and CDR2 YYNGEE. The DNA for the CDR3 is TGTGCCAGCAGCCAAGGGACAGGGGGGTGGGAGACCCAGTACTTC. Encoded protein: CASSQGTGGWETQYF.

The genes are TRBV4-3 and TRBJ2-7; D gene ambiguous. This CDR3 is 14 amino acids long. Germline V gene sequence: CDR1 LGHNA, CDR2 YSLEER. Trimming left V 0 bases short and J 4 bases short, with 10 bases between. CDR3 nucleotide sequence: TGCGCCAGCAGCCAAGAGTACGGGCTATACGAGCAGTACTTC. Translating gives CASSQEYGLYEQYF.

This clonotype was counted a few times. CDR3 sequence reads: CSARDGGLAGELFF. The CDR3 nucleotides read TGCAGTGCTAGAGATGGGGGGCTGGCCGGGGAGCTGTTTTTT. The rearrangement uses TRBV20-1 and TRBJ2-2, with D tentatively TRBD1 or TRBD2 (6 bases each). The CDR3 sequence is 14 residues long. Trimming removed 0 bases from V and 6 bases from J, with 11 bases in between. The germline V gene has CDR1 DFQATT and CDR2 SNEGSKA (reference sequence).

The CDR3 DNA reads as TGTGCCAGCAATACCCAGGGGATGAACACTGAAGCTTTCTTT. Protein: CASNTQGMNTEAFF. V and J are TRBV7-9 and TRBJ1-1, with D perhaps TRBD1 (6 bases). Germline-derived CDR1 and CDR2 are SEHNR and FQNEAQ (reference sequence). This CDR3 is built from 14 residues. Trimming pared 7 bases from V and 0 bases from J, leaving 12 bases between.

The sample holds many counts of this clonotype. The gene calls are TRBV7-2 and TRBJ2-7, with 10 bases lining up with TRBD2. The CDR3 is 15 residues long. Looked up from germline, CDR1 is SGHTA and CDR2 is FQGNSA. V gave up 1 base and J gave up 2 bases; unmatched junction bases: 2. CDR3 protein: CASSLGLAGAYEQYF. The CDR3 region has the DNA TGTGCCAGCAGCTTAGGGCTAGCGGGGGCCTACGAGCAGTACTTC.

Worth noting for this clonotype: A much larger clone is a single base away; this may be a read error. This rearrangement joins TRBV20-1 to TRBJ2-6, with 7 bases lining up with TRBD1. V lost 1 base to trimming and J lost 3 bases; unmatched junction nucleotides: 3. The V gene's germline CDR1 is DFQATT and CDR2 SNEGSKA (reference sequence). The CDR3 length is 15 residues. CDR3 bases: TGCAGTGCTAGAGGTGACAGGGATGGGGCCAACGTCCTGACTTTC. It yields the protein CSARGDRDGANVLTF.

This clonotype was observed a few times. This sequence joins TRBV6-5 and TRBJ1-3; no clear D. Trimming pared 0 bases from V and 0 bases from J, leaving 9 bases between. The V gene's germline CDR1 is MNHEY and CDR2 SVGAGI. CDR3 size: 16 residues. CDR3 coding DNA: TGTGCCAGCAGTTACTCCTATCTAGACTCTGGAAACACCATATATTTT. Its translation is CASSYSYLDSGNTIYF.

In regard to this clonotype: This clone may be a read error of a much larger clone one base away. J is TRBJ1-5 and V is TRBV6-1; D remains ambiguous. The length of the CDR3 is 14 residues. Germline V CDR1 and CDR2: MNHNS, SASEGT. The CDR3 sequence is CAISDGLQVQPQHF. Written as DNA, the CDR3 is TGTGCCATCAGTGATGGGCTTCAGGTTCAGCCCCAGCATTTT.

This clonotype was detected many times. This chain links TRBV25-1 with TRBJ1-6; TRBD1 might be the D (5 bases). Trimming took off 6 bases at V and 7 bases at J, with 16 bases between the two ends. Germline V gene data show CDR1 as MGHDK and CDR2 as SYGVNS. The CDR3 loop spans 15 amino acids. In nucleotides, the CDR3 is TGTGCCAGCAGCGGGACCGGGGGTGGGAATTCACCCCTCCACTTT. Protein: CASSGTGGGNSPLHF.

The J gene is TRBJ1-1, the V gene TRBV6-5; D unresolved. Germline CDR1 and CDR2: MNHEY and SVGAGI. This CDR3 is built from 12 residues. The germline V and J ends were trimmed by 9 bases and 3 bases, with 11 bases remaining between them. CDR3 sequence (DNA): TGTGCCAGATGGACGGGGTACACTGAAGCTTTCTTT. Its protein is CARWTGYTEAFF.